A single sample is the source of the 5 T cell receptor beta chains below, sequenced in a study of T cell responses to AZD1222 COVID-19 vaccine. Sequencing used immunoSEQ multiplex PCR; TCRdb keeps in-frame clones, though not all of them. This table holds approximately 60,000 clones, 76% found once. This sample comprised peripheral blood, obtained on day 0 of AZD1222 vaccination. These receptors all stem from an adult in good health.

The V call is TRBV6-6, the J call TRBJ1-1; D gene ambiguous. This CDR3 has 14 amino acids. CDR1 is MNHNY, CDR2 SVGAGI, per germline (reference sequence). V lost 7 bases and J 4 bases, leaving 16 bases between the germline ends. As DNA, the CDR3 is TGTGCCAGCACGCCGGTCGGGGATGTCACTGAAGCTTTCTTT. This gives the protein CASTPVGDVTEAFF.

CDR3 in DNA: TGTGCCATCAGTGAGTCGCCGGGACAGAGGGGCAATGAGCAGTTCTTC. Protein: CAISESPGQRGNEQFF. V usage is TRBV10-3 and J usage is TRBJ2-1; the match to TRBD1 covers 7 bases. Germline loops: CDR1 ENHRY, CDR2 SYGVKD. The J segment lost 6 bases and the V segment lost 0 bases, leaving 8 bases of the junction unmatched. The CDR3 consists of 16 residues.

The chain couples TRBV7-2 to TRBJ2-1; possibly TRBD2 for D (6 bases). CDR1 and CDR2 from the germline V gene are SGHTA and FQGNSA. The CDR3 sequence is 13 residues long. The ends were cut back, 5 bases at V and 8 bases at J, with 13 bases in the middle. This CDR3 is CASSQGLIDEQFF. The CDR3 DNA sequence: TGTGCCAGCAGCCAGGGACTTATAGATGAGCAGTTCTTC.

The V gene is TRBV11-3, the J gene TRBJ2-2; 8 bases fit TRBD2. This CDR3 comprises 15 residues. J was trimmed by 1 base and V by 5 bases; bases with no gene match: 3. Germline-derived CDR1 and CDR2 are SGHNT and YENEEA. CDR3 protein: CASSPRGGNTGELFF. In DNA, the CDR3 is TGTGCCAGCAGCCCCCGGGGGGGGAACACCGGGGAGCTGTTTTTT.

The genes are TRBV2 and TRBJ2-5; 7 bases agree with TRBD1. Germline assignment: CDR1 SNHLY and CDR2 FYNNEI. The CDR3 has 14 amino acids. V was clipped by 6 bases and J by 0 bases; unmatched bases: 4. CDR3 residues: CASSVQGNQETQYF. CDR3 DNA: TGTGCCAGCAGCGTACAGGGGAACCAAGAGACCCAGTACTTC. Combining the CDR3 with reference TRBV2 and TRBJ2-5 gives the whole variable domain EPEVTQTPSHQVTQMGQEVILRCVPISNHLYFYWYRQILGQKVEFLVSFYNNEISEKSEIFDDQFSVERPDGSNFTLKIRSTKLEDSAMYFCASSVQGNQETQYFGPGTRLLVL.